This TCR beta chain derives from a study of cytomegalovirus exposure and HLA in healthy donors. The CDR3 is 15 amino acids. Germline V gives CDR1 SGHDT, CDR2 YYEEEE. Trimming cost V 1 base and J 0 bases; bases outside gene matches: 1. The PCR made use of 60 Vbeta and 13 Jbeta primers. Profiled with immunoSEQ multiplex PCR; TCRdb holds only in-frame clones, not every one. The sample gives some 180,000 clones, roughly 80% of which show up once; 1.5% is in the top ten. Turning to this clone: Its antigen remains unknown.

Regarding the study as a whole: CMV serostatus was the only recorded immune exposure for donors.

The clonotype originates from a man in his forties in good health and CMV-seronegative. Material: PBMCs. V gene TRBV5-6 combines with J gene TRBJ2-1; 7 bases match TRBD2. CDR3 protein: CASSLWGGSYNEQFF. CDR3 coding DNA: TGTGCCAGCAGCTTGTGGGGGGGCTCCTACAATGAGCAGTTCTTC.